This T cell receptor (beta chain) was identified in a study of identical twins. This clonotype was observed at least ten times. The CDR3 covers 15 residues. Germline V gene sequence: CDR1 LGHDT, CDR2 YNNKEL (reference sequence). V was pared by 1 base and J by 4 bases, with 6 bases of the junction left unmatched. cDNA molecules carried unique molecular identifiers, and template switching added a universal primer site. TCRdb used MiXCR to reprocess the 5' RACE reads, holding one entry per CDR3 protein. The table has just under 650,000 distinct CDR3 sequences, just over 7% seen once. All donors were healthy Caucasians. These sequences were also reported in another study, on yellow fever vaccine responses in identical twins.

The sequenced sample was PBMCs. The TCR originated in a woman aged 18-30 years in good health. The chain carries TRBV3-1 and TRBJ2-5; 7 nucleotides match TRBD1. The CDR3 spells CASSQARGQRETQYF. The CDR3, as DNA: TGTGCCAGCAGCCAAGCAAGGGGACAGCGAGAGACCCAGTACTTC.